These 28 T cell receptor beta chains were sequenced from one sample in a study of blood T cell repertoires in COVID-19. Libraries were prepared by immunoSEQ multiplex PCR; TCRdb keeps only in-frame clonotypes and omits some of them. The table has under 250,000 clones, around 81% seen once; the top ten hold approximately 9%. The material sequenced was PBMCs or T cells enriched from blood (not recorded which). Receptors were obtained from a woman between 50 and 59 years old with acute COVID-19.

A single count supports this clone. The chain links TRBV28 to TRBJ2-7, with a weak D call TRBD1 (6 bases). V was clipped by 9 bases and J by 5 bases, with 17 bases between them. CDR3 size: 13 residues. Germline assignment: CDR1 MDHEN and CDR2 SYDVKM. The CDR3 loop reads CASSTGRAHEQYF. Here the CDR3 DNA reads TGTGCCAGTTCGACAGGAAGAGCTCACGAGCAGTACTTC.

The V gene is TRBV5-1, the J gene TRBJ1-1; TRBD1 matches 7 bases. V shed 2 bases and J 0 bases; nucleotides not matched to a gene: 7. The CDR3 has 16 amino acids. CDR1 and CDR2 (germline): SGHRS, YFSETQ. The CDR3 sequence is CASSLGQALMNTEAFF. Here the CDR3 DNA reads TGCGCCAGCAGCTTAGGACAGGCTCTGATGAACACTGAAGCTTTCTTT.

V is TRBV24-1 and J is TRBJ2-5; D is perhaps TRBD1 (6 bases). Trimming removed 3 bases at V and 2 bases at J, with 12 bases between. CDR3 length: 15 amino acids. Germline V gene lookup returns CDR1 KGHDR and CDR2 SFDVKD. As DNA, the CDR3 is TGTGCCACCAGTGATAGCACAGGGACACAAGAGACCCAGTACTTC. It codes for CATSDSTGTQETQYF.

The chain couples TRBV28 to TRBJ1-4; the D gene is possibly TRBD1 (6 bases). This CDR3 comprises 14 residues. Trimming stripped 1 base from V and 5 bases from J, with 8 bases between. Germline values: CDR1 MDHEN, CDR2 SYDVKM. The CDR3 region is CASSLYTGNEKLFF. In DNA, the CDR3 is TGTGCCAGCAGTTTATACACAGGGAATGAAAAACTGTTTTTT.

This chain links TRBV9 with TRBJ2-7; no clear D. CDR3 length: 14 amino acids. Deletions cut 0 bases from V and 0 bases from J, with 7 bases between. Germline CDR1 reads SGDLS; CDR2 reads YYNGEE. CDR3 protein: CASSVERSSYEQYF. CDR3 sequence (DNA): TGTGCCAGCAGCGTAGAGAGGAGCTCCTACGAGCAGTACTTC.

The chain is built from TRBV3-1 (or the pseudogene TRBV3-2) and TRBJ2-3; 10 bases line up with TRBD2. CDR1 and CDR2 (germline): LGHDT, YNNKEL (reference sequence). V was pared by 0 bases and J by 5 bases, with 8 bases of the junction left unmatched. The CDR3 covers 17 residues. The CDR3 loop reads CASSQDTLAGVIDTQYF. CDR3 nucleotide sequence: TGTGCCAGCAGCCAAGATACCCTAGCGGGGGTTATAGATACGCAGTATTTT.

This clone was counted a few times. V and J are TRBV11-2 and TRBJ2-7; TRBD2 agrees at 8 bases. V gave up 6 bases and J gave up 2 bases; unmatched junction bases: 9. There are 15 residues in the CDR3. The germline CDR1 and CDR2 sequences are SGHAT and FQNNGV. CDR3: CASRRVSGGTYEQYF. For the CDR3, the DNA is TGTGCCAGCAGACGAGTGAGCGGGGGCACCTACGAGCAGTACTTC.

The chain couples TRBV28 to TRBJ2-7; a possible D gene is TRBD1 (6 bases). Trimming left V 6 bases short and J 2 bases short, with 17 bases between. Per the germline V gene, CDR1 is MDHEN and CDR2 is SYDVKM. The length of the CDR3 is 15 residues. DNA for the CDR3: TGTGCCAGCAGGGACCCAGGGGCCGTCCCCTACGAGCAGTACTTC. Translation gives CASRDPGAVPYEQYF.

The V and J genes are TRBV2 and TRBJ1-1; possible D gene TRBD1, 6 bases. This CDR3 is 14 amino acids long. Germline CDR1 reads SNHLY; CDR2 reads FYNNEI. Trimming stripped 7 bases from V and 3 bases from J, with 15 bases between. CDR3: CASTIWGGDTEAFF. For the CDR3, the DNA is TGTGCCAGCACTATTTGGGGGGGCGACACTGAAGCTTTCTTT.

The chain uses TRBV5-1 and TRBJ2-7; 7 bases line up with TRBD1. Trimming removed 1 base from V and 4 bases from J; junction bases left unmatched: 8. Germline V gives CDR1 SGHRS, CDR2 YFSETQ. This CDR3 comprises 15 residues. In DNA form, the CDR3 reads TGCGCCAGCAGCTTGTCGACAGGGACGATGTACGAGCAGTACTTC. This encodes CASSLSTGTMYEQYF.

The chain uses TRBV19 and TRBJ1-2; 9 bases agree with TRBD1. Germline CDR1 LNHDA, CDR2 SQIVND (reference sequence). The CDR3 is made up of 15 amino acids. The V and J ends lost 4 bases and 5 bases, in that order; junction bases with no gene match: 8. In DNA, the CDR3 is TGTGCCAGTAGTAGTCCGGGACAGGGCGTTTATGGCTACACCTTC. Residues: CASSSPGQGVYGYTF.

The rearrangement uses TRBV7-2 and TRBJ2-4; 7 nucleotides align to TRBD2. V dropped 5 bases and J dropped 4; count of bases not matched to a gene: 17. This CDR3 has 18 amino acids. Looked up from germline, CDR1 is SGHTA and CDR2 is FQGNSA. CDR3 bases: TGTGCCAGCAGCCCAGAGGTTTTTGGGGGGACTACTAAAAACATTCAGTACTTC. Its translation: CASSPEVFGGTTKNIQYF.

J is TRBJ1-1 and V is TRBV28, with D hard to call. V was clipped by 8 bases and J by 1 base, with 11 bases between them. Looked up from germline, CDR1 is MDHEN and CDR2 is SYDVKM. The CDR3 totals 13 residues. CDR3 loop: CASSVGGNTEAFF. CDR3 nucleotides: TGTGCCAGCTCTGTCGGAGGGAACACTGAAGCTTTCTTT.

The chain joins TRBV11-3 to TRBJ1-2; D remains unclear. Deletions cut 0 bases from V and 13 bases from J, with 12 bases between. Germline CDR1 is SGHNT and CDR2 is YENEEA. The CDR3 is 12 residues long. CDR3 amino acids: CASSLEWQPPTF. The CDR3 DNA is TGTGCCAGCAGCTTAGAATGGCAACCTCCCACCTTC.

This chain links TRBV10-3 with TRBJ1-1, with 7 bases that match TRBD1. Germline values: CDR1 ENHRY, CDR2 SYGVKD. This CDR3 region has 12 residues. The V segment lost 9 bases and the J segment 0 bases; nucleotides outside the gene matches: 1. The CDR3 region is CAMRGLNTEAFF. For the CDR3, the DNA is TGTGCCATGAGGGGGCTGAACACTGAAGCTTTCTTT.

The rearrangement links TRBV12-3 or TRBV12-4 to TRBJ2-1, with D unresolved. V lost 5 bases and J lost 7, with 9 bases in between. The length of the CDR3 is 12 residues. The CDR3 here is CASSLNLNEQFF. The CDR3 DNA is TGTGCCAGCAGTCTCAACTTAAATGAGCAGTTCTTC.

The chain links TRBV2 to TRBJ1-1; D not resolved. Per the germline V gene, CDR1 is SNHLY and CDR2 is FYNNEI. This CDR3 comprises 13 residues. V was cut by 6 bases and J by 4 bases, with 12 bases left in between. Here the CDR3 reads CASSSTPATEAFF. The CDR3 DNA follows: TGTGCCAGCAGCTCGACTCCCGCCACTGAAGCTTTCTTT. Using reference TRBV2 and TRBJ1-1 for the parts outside the CDR3, the full variable domain is EPEVTQTPSHQVTQMGQEVILRCVPISNHLYFYWYRQILGQKVEFLVSFYNNEISEKSEIFDDQFSVERPDGSNFTLKIRSTKLEDSAMYFCASSSTPATEAFFGQGTRLTVV.

This chain uses TRBV7-2 with TRBJ1-2; D ambiguous. Germline CDR1 reads SGHTA; CDR2 reads FQGNSA. The CDR3 consists of 12 residues. Trimming shortened V by 2 bases and J by 8 bases, and 9 bases separated the two germline ends. The CDR3 DNA follows: TGTGCCAGCAGCTTACCAACTAGGGGCTACACCTTC. Protein sequence: CASSLPTRGYTF.

This chain connects TRBV3-1 (or the pseudogene TRBV3-2) to TRBJ2-1; a weak D match, TRBD2 (5 bases). V was shortened by 0 bases and J by 13 bases, with 19 bases between the two germline ends. Per the germline V gene, CDR1 is LGHDT and CDR2 is YNNKEL (reference sequence). The CDR3 sequence is 15 residues long. For the CDR3, the DNA is TGTGCCAGCAGCCAAGATCCGGGATTTTGGAGCGTCCAGTTCTTC. It translates to CASSQDPGFWSVQFF.

The chain joins TRBV18 to TRBJ2-3, with TRBD2 identical over 8 bases. The junction had 5 bases not matched to a gene; V was cut back by 2 bases and J by 1 base. There are 16 residues in the CDR3. Per germline, CDR1 KGHSH and CDR2 LQKENI. The chain's CDR3 is CASSPTRGGRTDTQYF. CDR3 bases: TGTGCCAGCTCACCAACTCGGGGGGGCCGCACAGATACGCAGTATTTT. The full variable domain, its missing parts supplied by reference TRBV18 and TRBJ2-3, is NAGVMQNPRHLVRRRGQEARLRCSPMKGHSHVYWYRQLPEEGLKFMVYLQKENIIDESGMPKERFSAEFPKEGPSILRIQQVVRGDSAAYFCASSPTRGGRTDTQYFGPGTRLTVL.

This clone was observed a single time. The J gene is TRBJ1-6, the V gene TRBV18, with TRBD1 matching over 8 bases. CDR1 is KGHSH and CDR2 is LQKENI in the germline V gene. V was clipped by 3 bases and J by 5 bases; unmatched bases: 6. The CDR3 is made up of 16 amino acids. This chain's CDR3 is CASSPLQGADNSPLHF. CDR3 DNA: TGTGCCAGCTCACCTTTGCAGGGGGCAGATAATTCACCCCTCCACTTT.

The CDR3 loop is CSVEDHGRNEKLFF. The CDR3 nucleotides read TGCAGCGTTGAAGATCATGGCCGTAATGAAAAACTGTTTTTT. This chain uses TRBV29-1 with TRBJ1-4; D unclear. The CDR3 covers 14 residues. CDR1 and CDR2 (germline): SQVTM, ANQGSEA. V was cut by 0 bases and J by 4 bases, with 9 bases left in between. Full variable domain (remainder filled in from reference TRBV29-1 and TRBJ1-4): SAVISQKPSRDICQRGTSLTIQCQVDSQVTMMFWYRQQPGQSLTLIATANQGSEATYESGFVIDKFPISRPNLTFSTLTVSNMSPEDSSIYLCSVEDHGRNEKLFFGSGTQLSVL.

The CDR3 region has the DNA TGTGCCAGCAGTCCGAGACAAACCTCCGCCGATACGCAGTATTTT. Its protein product is CASSPRQTSADTQYF. This chain joins TRBV6-5 and TRBJ2-3; D gene uncertain. Germline CDR1 MNHEY, CDR2 SVGAGI. Trimming shortened V by 5 bases and J by 6 bases, and 18 bases separated the two germline ends. The CDR3 has 15 amino acids.

The genes are TRBV5-1 and TRBJ2-1, with D possibly being TRBD2 (6 bases). The CDR3 has 16 amino acids. V dropped 4 bases and J dropped 0 bases, with 14 bases sitting between them. Germline lookup yields CDR1 SGHRS and CDR2 YFSETQ. CDR3 sequence reads: CASSPGDLSSYNEQFF. The CDR3 nucleotides are TGCGCCAGCAGCCCGGGGGACCTAAGCTCCTACAATGAGCAGTTCTTC.

The chain combines TRBV7-2 with TRBJ1-6; D might be TRBD1 (6 bases). Trimming stripped 5 bases from V and 9 bases from J, with 17 bases between. CDR3 length: 15 amino acids. Germline V gene lookup returns CDR1 SGHTA and CDR2 FQGNSA. The CDR3 DNA is TGTGCCAGCAGCCTTGTTACGGACAGACTTTCACCCCTCCACTTT. As protein: CASSLVTDRLSPLHF.

Of note for this clone: The same CDR3 arises from other DNA sequences in this sample as well. CDR3 loop: CASSSQGGGKNIQYF. Written as DNA, the CDR3 is TGTGCCAGCAGTTCACAGGGCGGCGGCAAAAACATTCAGTACTTC. The gene calls are TRBV27 and TRBJ2-4, with D maybe TRBD1 (6 bases). Looked up from germline, CDR1 is MNHEY and CDR2 is SMNVEV (reference sequence). Deletions cut 4 bases from V and 3 bases from J, with 13 bases between. CDR3 length equals 15 residues.

This rearrangement joins TRBV7-2 to TRBJ2-6; 8 bases line up with TRBD1. The ends lost 5 bases at V and 2 bases at J; junction bases unmatched: 5. Germline CDR1 is SGHTA and CDR2 is FQGNSA. The CDR3 spans 16 residues. CDR3 in amino acids: CASSPGTGAGANVLTF. In DNA form, the CDR3 reads TGTGCCAGCAGCCCGGGGACAGGAGCTGGGGCCAACGTCCTGACTTTC.

This clone has only one observation. The chain joins TRBV14 to TRBJ1-4, with TRBD1 identical over 9 bases. The CDR3 totals 14 residues. Germline trimming cut 5 bases from V and 7 bases from J; bases unmatched to any gene: 5. Germline CDR1 SGHDN, CDR2 FVKESK. The CDR3 protein is CASSIQGAREKLFF. CDR3 in DNA: TGTGCCAGCAGCATACAGGGGGCCCGTGAAAAACTGTTTTTT.